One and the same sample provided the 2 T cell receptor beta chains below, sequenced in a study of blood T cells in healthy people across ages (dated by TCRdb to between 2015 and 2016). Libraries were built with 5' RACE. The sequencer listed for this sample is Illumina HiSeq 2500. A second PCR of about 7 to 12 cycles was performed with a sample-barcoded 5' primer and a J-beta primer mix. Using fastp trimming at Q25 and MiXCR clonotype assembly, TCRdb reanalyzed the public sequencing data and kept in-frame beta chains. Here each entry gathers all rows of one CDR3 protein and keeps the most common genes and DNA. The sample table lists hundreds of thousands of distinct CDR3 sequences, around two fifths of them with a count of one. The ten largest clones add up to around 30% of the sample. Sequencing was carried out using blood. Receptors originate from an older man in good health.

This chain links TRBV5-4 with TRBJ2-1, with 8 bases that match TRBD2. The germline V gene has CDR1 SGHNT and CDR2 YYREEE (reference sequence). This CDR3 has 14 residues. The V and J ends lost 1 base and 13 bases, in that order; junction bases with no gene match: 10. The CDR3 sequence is CASSLNRGGPEQFF. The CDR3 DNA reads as TGTGCCAGCAGCTTGAATCGGGGGGGCCCGGAACAGTTCTTC.

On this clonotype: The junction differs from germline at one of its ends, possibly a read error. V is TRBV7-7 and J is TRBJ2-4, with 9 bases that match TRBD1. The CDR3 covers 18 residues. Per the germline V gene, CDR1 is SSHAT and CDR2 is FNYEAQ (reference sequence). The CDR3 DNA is TGTGCTAGCAGCTTTACCAGGGGACAGGGATTAGCCAAAAACATTCAGTACTTC. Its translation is CASSFTRGQGLAKNIQYF.